The 2 T cell receptor beta chains in this list originate from one sample, sequenced in a study of PD-1 blockade in classical Hodgkin lymphoma. Data came from immunoSEQ multiplex PCR; TCRdb stores just in-frame clones and leaves some out. Of some 15,000 clones in the sample, just under 80% were seen once. Specified time point: cycle 4 day 1 (C4D1), after 5 to 7 weeks of nivolumab. Brentuximab vedotin exposure varied among the patients, all of whom had relapsed after autologous stem cell transplantation. CD4+ T cells were purified from thawed PBMCs by negative selection. The sequencing used CD4+ T cells from blood, collected before the fourth cycle of nivolumab. Receptors originate from a human donor with classical Hodgkin lymphoma.

The rearrangement joins TRBV6-1 to TRBJ1-3, with D unresolved. V lost 4 bases and J 0 bases, leaving 13 bases between the germline ends. This CDR3 region has 16 residues. Germline CDR1 MNHNS, CDR2 SASEGT. As DNA, the CDR3 is TGTGCCAGCAGTGTGGAGGGAACTCTCTCTGGAAACACCATATATTTT. It specifies CASSVEGTLSGNTIYF.

The genes are TRBV5-6 and TRBJ2-7; D gene uncertain. This CDR3 is built from 13 residues. Trimming stripped 4 bases from V and 2 bases from J, with 10 bases between. The germline CDR1 and CDR2 sequences are SGHDT and YYEEEE. This CDR3 reads CASSRISTYEQYF. As DNA, the CDR3 is TGTGCCAGCAGCCGGATCAGTACCTACGAGCAGTACTTC.